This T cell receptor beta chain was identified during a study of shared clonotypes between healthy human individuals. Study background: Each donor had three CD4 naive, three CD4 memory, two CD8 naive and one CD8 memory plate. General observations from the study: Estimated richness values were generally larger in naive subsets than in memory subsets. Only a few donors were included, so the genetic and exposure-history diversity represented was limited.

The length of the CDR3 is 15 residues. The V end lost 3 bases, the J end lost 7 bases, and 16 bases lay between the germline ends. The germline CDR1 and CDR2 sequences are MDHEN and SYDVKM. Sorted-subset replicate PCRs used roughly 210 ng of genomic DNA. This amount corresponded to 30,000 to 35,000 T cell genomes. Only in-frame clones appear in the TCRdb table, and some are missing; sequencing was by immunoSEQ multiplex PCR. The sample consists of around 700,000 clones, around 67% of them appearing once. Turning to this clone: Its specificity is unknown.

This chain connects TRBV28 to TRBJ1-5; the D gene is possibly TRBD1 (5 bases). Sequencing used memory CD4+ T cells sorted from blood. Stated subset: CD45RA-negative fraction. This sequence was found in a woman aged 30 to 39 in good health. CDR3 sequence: CASSFSTSGRQPQHF. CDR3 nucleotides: TGTGCCAGCAGTTTTTCGACCTCGGGACGACAGCCCCAGCATTTT. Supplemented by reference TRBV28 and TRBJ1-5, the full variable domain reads DVKVTQSSRYLVKRTGEKVFLECVQDMDHENMFWYRQDPGLGLRLIYFSYDVKMKEKGDIPEGYSVSREKKERFSLILESASTNQTSMYLCASSFSTSGRQPQHFGDGTRLSIL.